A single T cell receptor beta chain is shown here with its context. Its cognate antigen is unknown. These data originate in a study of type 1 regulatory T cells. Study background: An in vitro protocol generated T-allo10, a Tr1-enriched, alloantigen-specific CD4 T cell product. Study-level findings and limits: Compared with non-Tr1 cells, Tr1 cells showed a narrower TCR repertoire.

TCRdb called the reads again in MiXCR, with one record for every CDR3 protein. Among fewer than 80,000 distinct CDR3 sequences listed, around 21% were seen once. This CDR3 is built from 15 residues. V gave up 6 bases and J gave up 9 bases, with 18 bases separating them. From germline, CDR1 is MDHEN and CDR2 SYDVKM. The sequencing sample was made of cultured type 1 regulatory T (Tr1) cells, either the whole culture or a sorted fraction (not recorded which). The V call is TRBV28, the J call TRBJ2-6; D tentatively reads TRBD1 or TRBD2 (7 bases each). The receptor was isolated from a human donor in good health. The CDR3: CASSRPGGDGNVLTF. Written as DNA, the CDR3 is TGTGCCAGCAGCCGTCCAGGGGGGGATGGCAACGTCCTGACTTTC. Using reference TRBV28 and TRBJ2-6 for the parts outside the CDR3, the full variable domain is DVKVTQSSRYLVKRTGEKVFLECVQDMDHENMFWYRQDPGLGLRLIYFSYDVKMKEKGDIPEGYSVSREKKERFSLILESASTNQTSMYLCASSRPGGDGNVLTFGAGSRLTVL.